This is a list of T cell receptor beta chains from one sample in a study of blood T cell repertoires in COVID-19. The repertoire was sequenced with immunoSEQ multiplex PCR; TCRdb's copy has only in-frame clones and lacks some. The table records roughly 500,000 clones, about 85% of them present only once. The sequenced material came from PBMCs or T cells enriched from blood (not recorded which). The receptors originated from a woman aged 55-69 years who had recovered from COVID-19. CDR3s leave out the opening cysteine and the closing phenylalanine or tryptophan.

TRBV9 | AGSRGINSPLH
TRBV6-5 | ASSIATLGQNIQY
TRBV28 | AIYDRGVGTGELF
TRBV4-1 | ASSQLAAGFGNTIY
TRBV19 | ASNNGGSSGANVLT
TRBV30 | AWRLANYGYT
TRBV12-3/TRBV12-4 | ASSSQGNTIY
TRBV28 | ASSLNRGTGELF
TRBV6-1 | ASSEVGETEAF
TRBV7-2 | ASSSQAGRSTEAF
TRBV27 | ASSRGFDNQPQH
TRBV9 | ASSVEVTIAGELF
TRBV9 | ASSASSGQGGLETQY
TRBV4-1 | ASSQAPQDTDSNQPQH
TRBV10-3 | AISDGRVTDTQY
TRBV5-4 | ASRSGQLNYGYT
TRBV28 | ASRKTGGNNGYT
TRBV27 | ASGTPYGYT
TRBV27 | ASSQARLADYNEQF
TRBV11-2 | ASSSSPSFRSDSPLH
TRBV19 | ASSIVGSSGAYTGELF
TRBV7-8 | ASSPADRADQPQH
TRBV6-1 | ASSEVPGASQPQH
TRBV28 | ASSPLGDRGRTKLF
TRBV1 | TSSQAAGTNFLAKNIQY
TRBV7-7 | ASSLVQGQNNEQF
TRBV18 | ASSPNRAANEQF
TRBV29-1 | SASLEWVTEAF
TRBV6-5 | ASTSQGGGGSPLH
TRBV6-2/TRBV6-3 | ASSKGGRTDTQY
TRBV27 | ASSYSKNTEAF
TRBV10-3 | ASHRGQNYGYT
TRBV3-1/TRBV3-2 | ASSQAQGGPPLH
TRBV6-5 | ASSYKSGGLREAF
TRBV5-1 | ASSLGQGYAGNTIY
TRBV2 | ASKHRLSDTEAF
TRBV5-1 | ASSLDSWPSDRADGYT
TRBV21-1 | ASSIKKGDRTDTQY
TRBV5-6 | ASSPNRYGEQY
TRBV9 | ASSVVGDSYNEQF
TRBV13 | ASSRRGSYEQY
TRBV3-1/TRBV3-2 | ASSLRGGISGANVLT
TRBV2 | ASSPDREHQPQH
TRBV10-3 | AISGRTGGSYEQY
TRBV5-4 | ASSLKGAIGETQY
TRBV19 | ASIPWPETQY
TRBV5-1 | ASSLDPGSRNTIY
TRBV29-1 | SCSGWQDGEAF
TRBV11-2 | AAEVVSGYT
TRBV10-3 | ATIAGGSGNEQF